The text below deals with one T cell receptor beta chain. The germline V gene encodes CDR1 MDHEN and CDR2 SYDVKM. Trimming took 5 bases from V and 3 from J; bases not matched to a gene: 9. CDR3 length: 16 residues. The sample belongs to a study of blood T cell repertoires in COVID-19. Overall study context: Sample material is recorded as cDNA or gDNA derived from T cells, B-cell-depleted T cells, or PBMCs.

In the original analysis: Using reference gene primer amplification, nucleated cell counts were estimated. Profiled with immunoSEQ multiplex PCR; TCRdb holds only in-frame clones, not every one. V and J calls and clone size come straight from that table; D and trimming were deduced from the DNA. Here the sample spans about 160,000 clones, around 82% being singletons. The chain joins TRBV28 to TRBJ2-3, with 9 bases aligning to TRBD2. Material for sequencing was peripheral blood. The TCR originated in a man older than 75 with COVID-19, enrolled during active disease. CDR3 DNA: TGTGCCAGCAGTCCTAGCGGGGCTTCCGGGACAGATACGCAGTATTTT. Protein product: CASSPSGASGTDTQYF.